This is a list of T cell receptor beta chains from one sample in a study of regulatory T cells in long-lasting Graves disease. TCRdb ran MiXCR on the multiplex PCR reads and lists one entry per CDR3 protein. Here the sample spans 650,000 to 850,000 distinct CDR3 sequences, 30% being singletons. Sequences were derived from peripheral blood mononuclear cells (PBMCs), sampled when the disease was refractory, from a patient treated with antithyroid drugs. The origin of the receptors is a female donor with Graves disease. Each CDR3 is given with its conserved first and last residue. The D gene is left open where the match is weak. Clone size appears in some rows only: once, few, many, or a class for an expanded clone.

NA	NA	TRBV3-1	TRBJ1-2	TGTGCCAGCAGCCAGGGGCTTTATGGCTACACCTTC	CASSQGLYGYTF
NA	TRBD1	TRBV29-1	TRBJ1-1	TGCAGCGTTGAAGACGGACAGGGGGCTGAAGCTTTCTTT	CSVEDGQGAEAFF
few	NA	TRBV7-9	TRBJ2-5	TGTGCCAGCAGCTTACAACCGGGGAGCGAGCGAGAGACCCAGTACTTC	CASSLQPGSERETQYF
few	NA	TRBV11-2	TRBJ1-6	TGTGCCAGCAGCCAAGGGGACGGACTAGTCAATTCACCCCTCCACTTT	CASSQGDGLVNSPLHF
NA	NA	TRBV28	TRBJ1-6	TGTGCCAGCAGTTTAGGGGGCGTTAATTCACCCCTCCACTTT	CASSLGGVNSPLHF
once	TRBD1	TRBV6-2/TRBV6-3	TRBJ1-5	TGTGCCAGCAGTTTAACAGGGGCCGGGAGATTGCCCCAGCATTTT	CASSLTGAGRLPQHF
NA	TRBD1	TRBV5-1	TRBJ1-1	TGCGCCAGCAGCTTGAGTCAGGGGGCGAGGAACACTGAAGCTTTCTTT	CASSLSQGARNTEAFF
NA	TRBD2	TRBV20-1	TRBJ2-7	TGCAGTGCGCTGCTAGCGGGAGTGCGCTACGAGCAGTACTTC	CSALLAGVRYEQYF
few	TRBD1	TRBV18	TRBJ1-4	TGTGCCAGCTCGACAGGGGGAGGTAATGAAAAACTGTTTTTT	CASSTGGGNEKLFF
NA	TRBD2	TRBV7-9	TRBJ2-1	TGTGCCAGCAGCAAGAGGGGTGGGACTAGCGGGAGCAATGAGCAGTTCTTC	CASSKRGGTSGSNEQFF
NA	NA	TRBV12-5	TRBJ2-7	TGTGCTAGTGGTTCCCCGGCAACGGGTACAACCTACGAGCAGTACTTC	CASGSPATGTTYEQYF
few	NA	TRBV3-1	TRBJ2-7	TGTGCCAGCAGTTCAAAGCCAGGGGCATACGAGCAGTACTTC	CASSSKPGAYEQYF
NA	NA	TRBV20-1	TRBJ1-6	TGCAGTGCTAGATCCATCGGAGGGGCTTTTAATTCACCCCTCCACTTT	CSARSIGGAFNSPLHF
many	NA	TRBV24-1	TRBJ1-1	TGTGCCACCAGTGATGCCGGGTGGAACACTGAAGCTTTCTTT	CATSDAGWNTEAFF
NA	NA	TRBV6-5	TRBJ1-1	TGTGCCAGCAGTTACCCGGGGGGCGCTGAAGCTTTCTTT	CASSYPGGAEAFF
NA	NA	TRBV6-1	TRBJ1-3	TGTGCCAGCAGTGAAGCGGAAAGATCTGGAAACACCATATATTTT	CASSEAERSGNTIYF
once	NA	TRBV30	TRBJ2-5	TGTGCCTGGAGTGTTCGGGGGGAGACCCAGTACTTC	CAWSVRGETQYF
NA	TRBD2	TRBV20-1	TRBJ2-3	TGCAGTGCTAGAGTCGATAGCGGGAACGCAGATACGCAGTATTTT	CSARVDSGNADTQYF
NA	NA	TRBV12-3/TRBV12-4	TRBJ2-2	TGTGCCAGCAGTTTTAGCCCCGGGGAGCTGTTTTTT	CASSFSPGELFF
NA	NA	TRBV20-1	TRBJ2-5	TGCAGTGCTAGACCCCCGTCAGAGACCCAGTACTTC	CSARPPSETQYF
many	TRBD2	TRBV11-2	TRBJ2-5	TGTGCCAGCAGCACGCTTAGCGGGAGGCCCCAAGAGACCCAGTACTTC	CASSTLSGRPQETQYF
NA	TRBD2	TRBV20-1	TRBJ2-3	TGCAGTGCTAGGGGAGAGGGACTAGCGCCAAAGGGGGTTACGCAGTATTTT	CSARGEGLAPKGVTQYF
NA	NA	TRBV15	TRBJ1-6	TGTGCCACCAGCAGAGGCGGCTGGGGGGCCCCGGGTTCACCCCTCCACTTT	CATSRGGWGAPGSPLHF
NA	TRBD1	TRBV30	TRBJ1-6	TGTGCCTGGTGGAAAGGGACAGTCTATAATTCACCCCTCCACTTT	CAWWKGTVYNSPLHF
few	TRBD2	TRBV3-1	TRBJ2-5	TGTGCCAGCAGCCAACTGACTAGCGGATTAGAAGAGACCCAGTACTTC	CASSQLTSGLEETQYF
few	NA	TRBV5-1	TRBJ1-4	TGCGCCAGCAGCACTGGCCTGGGAACTAATGAAAAACTGTTTTTT	CASSTGLGTNEKLFF
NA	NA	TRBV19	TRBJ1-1	TGTGCCAGTAGAGTTTCTACAGAGGGCACTGAAGCTTTCTTT	CASRVSTEGTEAFF
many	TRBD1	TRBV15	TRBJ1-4	TGTGCCACCAGCAGAGACGTTCAGGGGGCAGGAGAAAAACTGTTTTTT	CATSRDVQGAGEKLFF
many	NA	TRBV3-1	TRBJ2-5	TGTGCCAGCAGCCAAGGGGCACAAGAGACCCAGTACTTC	CASSQGAQETQYF
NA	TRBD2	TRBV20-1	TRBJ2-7	TGCAGTGCAACCGGGACTAGCGGTGACTACTCCTACGAGCAGTACTTC	CSATGTSGDYSYEQYF
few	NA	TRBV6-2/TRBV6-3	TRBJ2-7	TGTGCCACACGAGGGACATCATCTTCCTACGAGCAGTACTTC	CATRGTSSSYEQYF
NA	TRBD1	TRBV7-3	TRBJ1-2	TGTGCCAGCAGCGGACGACAGGGCGGGCGCTACACCTTC	CASSGRQGGRYTF
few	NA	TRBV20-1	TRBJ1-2	TGCAGTGCTAGTGGGGGAGGGGTCGGCTACACCTTC	CSASGGGVGYTF
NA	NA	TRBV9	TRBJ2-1	TGCGCCAGCAAAGAGACTGCCTTTGGCAATGAGCAGTTCTTC	CASKETAFGNEQFF
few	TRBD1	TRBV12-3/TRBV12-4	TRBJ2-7	TGTGCCAGCAGTTCCTGCGACAGGGGGCTATGTTTTCCCGAGCAGTACTTC	CASSSCDRGLCFPEQYF
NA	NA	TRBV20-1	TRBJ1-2	TGCAGCCTATCCCCGGTAGAAGACTATGGCTACACCTTC	CSLSPVEDYGYTF
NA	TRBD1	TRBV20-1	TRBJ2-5	TGCAGTGCTCCGGGACAGGGCTTGGAGACCCAGTACTTC	CSAPGQGLETQYF
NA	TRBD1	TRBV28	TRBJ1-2	TGTGCCAGCAGCTTAGGAGGGACAGAAACTAACTATGGCTACACCTTC	CASSLGGTETNYGYTF
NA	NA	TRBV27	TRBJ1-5	TGTGCCAGCAGTTCCCAGCTCGTAAGTCAGCCCCAGCATTTT	CASSSQLVSQPQHF